The text below deals with one T cell receptor beta chain. Its antigen is not identified. This entry comes from a study of T-cell memory formation after mild COVID-19. About the research overall: The TCR clusters were mostly specific to one donor. Notes on the study in general: Later expanders leaned CD4+, whereas clones that contracted between day 15 and 85 were balanced CD4/CD8.

TCRdb processed the 5' RACE reads anew with MiXCR; each CDR3 protein has one entry. The repertoire holds some 82,000 distinct CDR3 sequences, with around 13% as singletons. Germline-derived CDR1 and CDR2 are MNHEY and SMNVEV (reference sequence). V lost 3 bases to trimming and J lost 2 bases; unmatched junction nucleotides: 6. The CDR3 has 17 residues. The TCR comes from a man in his late teens or twenties who had mild COVID-19 (a few samples of this study predate the infection). Cell type and time point are not known. The chain carries TRBV27 and TRBJ2-5; 13 bases are shared with TRBD2. The sample comprised PBMCs or a T cell subset sorted from them (not recorded which). The CDR3 loop is CASSLGTSGAVQETQYF. In DNA form, the CDR3 reads TGTGCCAGCAGTTTGGGGACTAGCGGGGCAGTACAAGAGACCCAGTACTTC.